What follows are 7 T cell receptor beta chains derived from one specimen sequenced in a study of cytomegalovirus exposure and HLA in healthy donors. Use of 60 Vbeta and 13 Jbeta primers characterized the PCR. Profiled with immunoSEQ multiplex PCR; TCRdb holds only in-frame clones, not every one. The sample lists roughly 200,000 clones, 75% to 85% occurring once. The material sequenced was PBMCs. These receptors all stem from a woman in her 50s in good health and CMV-seronegative.

The rearrangement joins TRBV27 to TRBJ1-2; D gene ambiguous. CDR3 length equals 14 residues. Looked up from germline, CDR1 is MNHEY and CDR2 is SMNVEV (reference sequence). V lost 6 bases, J lost 4 bases, and 15 bases lay in between. CDR3: CASSPAGSPYGYTF. The CDR3 DNA follows: TGTGCCAGCAGCCCGGCGGGGTCCCCCTATGGCTACACCTTC.

Turning to this clone: Its ends do not fully match the called genes, so a read error is possible. The chain recombines TRBV7-9 with TRBJ1-2; possibly TRBD1 for D (5 bases). CDR1 and CDR2 from the germline V gene are SEHNR and FQNEAQ (reference sequence). The CDR3 runs 14 residues. In nucleotides, the CDR3 is TGTTCCAGCAGCACGGGAGGGGTCCCCTATGGCTACACCTTC. This encodes CSSSTGGVPYGYTF.

In regard to this clone: At one boundary the junction diverges from the germline segment, which might be a read error. This CDR3 reads CASSLAGGGDEQFF. The CDR3 DNA reads as TGTGCCAGCAGCCTAGCGGGAGGAGGGGATGAGCAGTTCTTC. V usage is TRBV7-2 and J usage is TRBJ2-1; 11 nucleotides line up with TRBD2. The CDR3 covers 14 residues. The germline V gene has CDR1 SGHTA and CDR2 FQGNSA.

CDR3 bases: TGCGCCAGCAGCCTCAAACCGGGGACAGGGCAGGCAGATACGCAGTATTTT. Its translation is CASSLKPGTGQADTQYF. This chain uses TRBV4-3 with TRBJ2-3, with 9 positions matching TRBD1. This CDR3 has 17 residues. J was trimmed by 4 bases and V by 4 bases; bases with no gene match: 12. Germline V gene data show CDR1 as LGHNA and CDR2 as YSLEER.

The V and J genes are TRBV30 and TRBJ1-1, with D unresolved. Trimming took 4 bases from V and 0 from J, leaving 9 bases between them. The CDR3 has 13 amino acids. Germline V gene data show CDR1 as GTSNPN and CDR2 as SVGIG (reference sequence). The CDR3 here is CAWTELMNTEAFF. CDR3 DNA: TGTGCCTGGACCGAACTTATGAACACTGAAGCTTTCTTT.

J is TRBJ2-1 and V is TRBV29-1; 9 positions match TRBD1. Germline V CDR1 and CDR2: SQVTM, ANQGSEA. The V and J ends lost 6 bases and 8 bases, in that order; junction bases with no gene match: 5. This CDR3 is built from 12 residues. CDR3 region: CSVSGTGYEQFF. The CDR3 DNA sequence: TGCAGCGTCTCTGGGACAGGGTATGAGCAGTTCTTC.

The genes are TRBV5-1 and TRBJ2-7, with 13 bases matching TRBD2. Looked up from germline, CDR1 is SGHRS and CDR2 is YFSETQ. Trimming took 1 base from V and 4 from J; bases not matched to a gene: 2. This CDR3 spans 15 amino acids. The CDR3 nucleotides are TGCGCCAGCAGCTTGATGACTAGCGGGGGGTACGAGCAGTACTTC. Amino acid sequence: CASSLMTSGGYEQYF.